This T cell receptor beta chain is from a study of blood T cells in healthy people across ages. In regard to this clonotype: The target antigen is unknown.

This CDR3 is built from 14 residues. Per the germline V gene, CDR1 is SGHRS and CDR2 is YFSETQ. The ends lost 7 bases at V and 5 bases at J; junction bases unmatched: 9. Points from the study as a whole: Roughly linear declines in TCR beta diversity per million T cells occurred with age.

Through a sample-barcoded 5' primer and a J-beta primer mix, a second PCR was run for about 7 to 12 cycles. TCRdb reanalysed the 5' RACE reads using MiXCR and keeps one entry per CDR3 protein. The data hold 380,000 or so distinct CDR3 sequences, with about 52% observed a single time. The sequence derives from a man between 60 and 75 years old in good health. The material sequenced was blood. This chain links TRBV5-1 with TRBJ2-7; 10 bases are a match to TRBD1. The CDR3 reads CASYPGQGTHEQYF. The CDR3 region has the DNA TGCGCCAGCTACCCGGGACAGGGGACCCACGAGCAGTACTTC.